The clone carrying this T cell receptor (beta chain) was observed a handful of times. The protocol was immunoSEQ multiplex PCR, while the TCRdb copy is restricted to in-frame clones and leaves out a portion. The table records under 60,000 clones, approximately 89% of them present only once. The data derive from a study of T cell responses to AZD1222 COVID-19 vaccine. The CDR3 sequence is 16 residues long. The V and J ends lost 0 bases and 7 bases respectively, with 14 bases between them. CDR1 and CDR2 from the germline V gene are SGHRS and YFSETQ. The rearrangement joins TRBV5-1 to TRBJ1-6; possibly TRBD1 for D (5 bases). This TCR was recovered from an adult who received the AZD1222 COVID-19 vaccine. The starting material was peripheral blood, obtained 28 days after the second AZD1222 dose. The CDR3 sequence is CASSLESGKGNSPLHF. The CDR3 DNA is TGCGCCAGCAGCTTGGAGAGTGGTAAGGGGAATTCACCCCTCCACTTT.